This TCR beta chain originates from a study of blood T cell repertoires in COVID-19. Study overall: Acute-phase and convalescent COVID-19 samples originated in the United States, Italy and Spain.

Germline lookup yields CDR1 LGHDT and CDR2 YNNKEL (reference sequence). V was clipped by 4 bases and J by 2 bases, with 8 bases between them. This CDR3 spans 14 amino acids. Authors' data handling: By means of reference gene primer amplification, nucleated cell counts were estimated. Clones were sequenced by immunoSEQ multiplex PCR, and TCRdb holds only the in-frame ones, with some missing. Clone size and the V and J calls come from that table; the DNA yielded D and trimming. In the table there are 250,000 or so clones, around 87% of which are singletons. Source material: peripheral blood. The origin of this receptor is a woman in her thirties or forties who had recovered from COVID-19. The chain is built from TRBV3-1 (or the pseudogene TRBV3-2) and TRBJ1-4; D gene ambiguous. The chain's CDR3 is CASSRRLTNEKLFF. The CDR3, as DNA: TGTGCCAGCAGCCGGAGGCTCACTAATGAAAAACTGTTTTTT.